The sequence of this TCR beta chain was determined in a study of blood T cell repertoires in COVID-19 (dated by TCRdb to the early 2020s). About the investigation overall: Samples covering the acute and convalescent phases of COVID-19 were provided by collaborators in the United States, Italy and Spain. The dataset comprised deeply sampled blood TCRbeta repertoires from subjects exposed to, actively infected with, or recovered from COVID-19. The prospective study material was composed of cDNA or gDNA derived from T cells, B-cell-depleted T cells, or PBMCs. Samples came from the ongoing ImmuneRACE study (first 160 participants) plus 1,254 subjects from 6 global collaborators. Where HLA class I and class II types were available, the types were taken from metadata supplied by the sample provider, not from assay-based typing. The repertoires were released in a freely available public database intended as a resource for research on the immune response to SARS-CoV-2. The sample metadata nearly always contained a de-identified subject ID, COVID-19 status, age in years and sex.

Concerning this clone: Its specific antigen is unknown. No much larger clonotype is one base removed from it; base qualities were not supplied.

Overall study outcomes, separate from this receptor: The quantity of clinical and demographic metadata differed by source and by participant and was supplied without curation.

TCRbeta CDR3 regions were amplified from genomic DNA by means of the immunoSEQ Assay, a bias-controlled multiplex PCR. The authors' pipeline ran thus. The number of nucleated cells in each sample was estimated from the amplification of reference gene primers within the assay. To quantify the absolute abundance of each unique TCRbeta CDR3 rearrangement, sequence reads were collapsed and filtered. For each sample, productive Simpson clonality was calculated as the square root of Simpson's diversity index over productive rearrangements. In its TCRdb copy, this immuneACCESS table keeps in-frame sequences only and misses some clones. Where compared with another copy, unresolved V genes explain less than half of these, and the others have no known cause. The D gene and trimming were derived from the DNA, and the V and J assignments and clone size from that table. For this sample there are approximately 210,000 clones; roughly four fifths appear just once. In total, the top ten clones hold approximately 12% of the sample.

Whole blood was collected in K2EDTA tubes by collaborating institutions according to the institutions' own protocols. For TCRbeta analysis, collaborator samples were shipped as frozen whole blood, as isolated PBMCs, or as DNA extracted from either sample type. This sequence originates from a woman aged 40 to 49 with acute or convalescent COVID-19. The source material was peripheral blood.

The CDR3 reads as follows: CASEGQTYGYTF. The base sequence is TGTGCCTCGGAGGGGCAGACTTATGGCTACACCTTC. The chain is made from TRBV30 and TRBJ1-2; the D region possibly corresponds to TRBD1 (5 bases align). Inclusive of the bounding cysteine and phenylalanine, the CDR3 is 12 residues long. Only the CDR3 DNA is retained, 36 bases long and in frame from the first base. The germline V gene (reference sequence) specifies GTSNPN as CDR1 and SVGIG as CDR2. V is pared back by 7 bases and J by 5 bases, with 14 bases lying between the germline termini.